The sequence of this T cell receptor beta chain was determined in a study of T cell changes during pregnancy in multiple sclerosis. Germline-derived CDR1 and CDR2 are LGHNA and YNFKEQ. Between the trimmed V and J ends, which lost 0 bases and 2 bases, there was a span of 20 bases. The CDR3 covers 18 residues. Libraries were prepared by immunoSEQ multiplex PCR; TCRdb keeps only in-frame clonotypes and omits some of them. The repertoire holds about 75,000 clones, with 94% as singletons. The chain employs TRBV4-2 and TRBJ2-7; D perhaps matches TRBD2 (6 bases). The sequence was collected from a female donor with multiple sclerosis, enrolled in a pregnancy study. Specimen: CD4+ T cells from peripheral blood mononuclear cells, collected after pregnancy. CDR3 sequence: CASSQDLGTEGLTYEQYF. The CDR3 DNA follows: TGTGCCAGCAGCCAAGATCTTGGAACGGAGGGCCTTACCTACGAGCAGTACTTC.